This T cell receptor beta chain is from a study of blood T cell repertoires in COVID-19. Study details: Whether acute or convalescent, the COVID-19 samples came from the United States, Italy and Spain. PBMCs, B-cell-depleted T cells, or T cells provided the cDNA or gDNA that made up the material.

This clone appeared a few times. Trimming removed 7 bases from V and 7 bases from J, with 20 bases in between. Germline-derived CDR1 and CDR2 are SGHRS and YFSETQ. The CDR3 runs 15 residues. Per the original data handling: Counts of nucleated cells, estimated from reference gene primer amplification, were obtained. Only in-frame clones appear in the TCRdb table, and some are missing; sequencing was by immunoSEQ multiplex PCR. V and J calls and clone size are those listed in that table; D and trimming were worked out from the DNA. The table includes 450,000 or so clones, roughly nine tenths detected once. Seattle cases were enrolled at active infection and followed longitudinally.

The chain uses TRBV5-1 and TRBJ2-2; D is possibly TRBD2 (6 bases). The clonotype originates from a man aged 18-30 years with COVID-19, enrolled during active disease. The sequenced sample was peripheral blood. The CDR3 reads CASRINLGTGGELFF. As DNA, the CDR3 is TGCGCCAGCCGCATAAACCTGGGGACTGGCGGGGAGCTGTTTTTT. The complete variable domain, with remaining parts taken from reference TRBV5-1 and TRBJ2-2, reads KAGVTQTPRYLIKTRGQQVTLSCSPISGHRSVSWYQQTPGQGLQFLFEYFSETQRNKGNFPGRFSGRQFSNSRSEMNVSTLELGDSALYLCASRINLGTGGELFFGEGSRLTVL.